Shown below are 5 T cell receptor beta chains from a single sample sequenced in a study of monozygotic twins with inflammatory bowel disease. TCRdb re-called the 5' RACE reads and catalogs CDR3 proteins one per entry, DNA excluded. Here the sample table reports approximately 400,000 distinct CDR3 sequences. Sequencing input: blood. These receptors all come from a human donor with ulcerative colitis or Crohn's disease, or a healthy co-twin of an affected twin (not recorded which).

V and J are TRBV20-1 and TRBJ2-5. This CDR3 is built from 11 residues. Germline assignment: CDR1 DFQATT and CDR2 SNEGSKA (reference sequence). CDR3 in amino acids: CSARDDETQYF.

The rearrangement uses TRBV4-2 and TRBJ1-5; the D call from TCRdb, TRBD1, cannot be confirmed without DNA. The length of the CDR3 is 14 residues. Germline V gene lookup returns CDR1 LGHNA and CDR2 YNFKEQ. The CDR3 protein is CASSQGQGNQPQHF.

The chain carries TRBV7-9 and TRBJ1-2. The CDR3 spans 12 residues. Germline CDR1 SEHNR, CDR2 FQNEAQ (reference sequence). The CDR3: CASSFLDYGYTF.

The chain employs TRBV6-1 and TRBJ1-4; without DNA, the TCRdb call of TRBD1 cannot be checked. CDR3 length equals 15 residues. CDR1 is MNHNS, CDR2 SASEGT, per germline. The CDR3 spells CASNLAGTTNEKLFF.

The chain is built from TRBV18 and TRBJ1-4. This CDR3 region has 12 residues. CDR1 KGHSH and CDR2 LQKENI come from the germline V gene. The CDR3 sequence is CASSPANEKLFF.